This T cell receptor (beta chain) derives from a study of T cell responses to AZD1222 COVID-19 vaccine. Study information: Pooling of second doses given at about 4 or about 12 weeks was done. Study-wide results and limits: Clonal diversity was possibly underestimated; the donors were predominantly white British and more often female. Repertoires were obtained only post-peak T cell response.

This clone has a handful of counts. Its antigen is not known. The germline V gene has CDR1 SGHVS and CDR2 FQNEAQ. The V end lost 3 bases, the J end lost 1 base, and 6 bases lay between the germline ends. The CDR3 has 13 residues. Profiled with immunoSEQ multiplex PCR; TCRdb holds only in-frame clones, not every one. The sample records 85,000 to 130,000 clones, about 89% being singletons. This TCR came from an adult in good health. The starting material was peripheral blood, obtained on day 0 of AZD1222 vaccination. The chain has TRBV7-8 and TRBJ1-1; D unresolved. CDR3 sequence: CASSFVRNTEAFF. Here the CDR3 DNA reads TGTGCCAGCAGCTTTGTCAGGAACACTGAAGCTTTCTTT.